This T cell receptor (beta chain) came from a study of T cells after yellow fever vaccination. The study, taken as a whole, reports: Though weaker, the secondary response peaked faster, on day 5 versus 15.

This clonotype has more than one count but fewer than ten. Antigen specificity is unknown. TCR cDNA, made by 5'RACE template switching, carried an added universal primer site and UMIs. Each CDR3 protein gets one entry after TCRdb re-called the 5' RACE reads with MiXCR. Of 200,000 or so distinct CDR3 sequences detected, over 6.5% appear once; the ten largest clones hold approximately 0.99%. V shed 3 bases and J shed 8 bases, with 11 bases lying between them. In germline, CDR1 is MDHEN, CDR2 SYDVKM. The CDR3 extends over 14 amino acids. The specimen comprised CD4+ T cells sorted from PBMCs, sampled on the day of the yellow fever booster vaccination. The chain recombines TRBV28 with TRBJ1-6; D ambiguous. The TCR originated in a man under 40 who received the YFV17D yellow fever vaccine. The CDR3 nucleotides are TGTGCCAGCAGTTTCCCCGGGTTTGATTCACCCCTCCACTTT. Encoded protein: CASSFPGFDSPLHF.